A single sample gave rise to the 8 T cell receptor beta chains below, sequenced in a study of cytomegalovirus exposure and HLA in healthy donors. PCR involved 60 Vbeta and 13 Jbeta primers. Assay: immunoSEQ multiplex PCR; the TCRdb copy retains only in-frame clones and omits some. The table has about 130,000 clones, roughly 85% seen once. The specimen sequenced was PBMCs. Every receptor here comes from a man aged 18-30 years in good health and CMV-seropositive.

The V and J genes are TRBV6-5 and TRBJ2-5; 8 bases fit TRBD2. The CDR3 length is 14 residues. Trimming removed 6 bases from V and 4 bases from J; junction bases left unmatched: 7. CDR1 is MNHEY, CDR2 SVGAGI, per germline. This CDR3 is CASRTGLAGETQYF. The CDR3 nucleotides are TGTGCCAGCAGGACCGGGCTAGCGGGAGAGACCCAGTACTTC.

Only a few counts were recorded for this clone. The chain has TRBV6-5 and TRBJ2-1; 9 bases agree with TRBD2. The CDR3 extends over 14 amino acids. CDR1 and CDR2 (germline): MNHEY, SVGAGI. The V and J ends lost 4 bases and 9 bases, in that order; junction bases with no gene match: 7. The CDR3 nucleotides read TGTGCCAGCAGTTTGGGACTAGCTATGGGTGAGCAGTTCTTC. As protein: CASSLGLAMGEQFF.

The rearrangement joins TRBV9 to TRBJ2-7; TRBD2 aligns across 8 bases. Germline V gene data show CDR1 as SGDLS and CDR2 as YYNGEE. The CDR3 is made up of 14 amino acids. The trim removed 4 bases at V and 2 bases at J, leaving 5 bases unmatched. Written as DNA, the CDR3 is TGTGCCAGCAGCCCCCGGGGGGGGGCCTACGAGCAGTACTTC. This codes for CASSPRGGAYEQYF.

This clone was counted a few times. The V and J genes are TRBV4-2 and TRBJ2-3; 9 bases are a match to TRBD2. The CDR3 has 16 amino acids. The V gene's germline CDR1 is LGHNA and CDR2 YNFKEQ. J lost 4 bases, V lost 0 bases, and 5 bases had no gene match. CDR3 coding DNA: TGTGCCAGCAGCCAAGATAATAGCGGGGGCGCAGATACGCAGTATTTT. This gives the protein CASSQDNSGGADTQYF.

The gene calls are TRBV27 and TRBJ1-2, with D possibly TRBD1 on 6 matching bases. The length of the CDR3 is 14 residues. Germline-derived CDR1 and CDR2 are MNHEY and SMNVEV (reference sequence). The V end lost 7 bases, the J end lost 7 bases, and 19 bases lay between the germline ends. CDR3 in amino acids: CASTLRGAEGGYTF. CDR3 bases: TGTGCCAGCACGCTTCGGGGGGCTGAGGGTGGCTACACCTTC.

CDR3 in DNA: TGCGCCAGCAGCCAAGATGGCAGGGGGAGCAATCAGCCCCAGCATTTT. Protein sequence: CASSQDGRGSNQPQHF. This rearrangement joins TRBV4-1 to TRBJ1-5, with 7 bases aligning to TRBD1. CDR1 MGHRA and CDR2 YSYEKL come from the germline V gene. Trimming removed 0 bases from V and 1 base from J; junction bases left unmatched: 3. The CDR3 sequence is 16 residues long.

The chain uses TRBV29-1 and TRBJ2-1, with TRBD2 as a possible D gene (6 bases). CDR3 length equals 15 residues. The germline CDR1 and CDR2 sequences are SQVTM and ANQGSEA. The V end lost 6 bases, the J end lost 5 bases, and 20 bases lay between the germline ends. The CDR3 spells CSVGWGGRVDNEQFF. The CDR3 region has the DNA TGCAGCGTCGGCTGGGGAGGCAGGGTAGACAATGAGCAGTTCTTC.

The rearrangement joins TRBV2 to TRBJ1-6; possibly TRBD1 for D (5 bases). Germline V gene data show CDR1 as SNHLY and CDR2 as FYNNEI. The CDR3 sequence is 16 residues long. The V end lost 8 bases, the J end lost 4 bases, and 18 bases lay between the germline ends. The CDR3 protein is CASLDGREGYNSPLHF. CDR3 DNA sequence: TGTGCCAGCTTGGACGGCAGGGAGGGGTATAATTCACCCCTCCACTTT.